This T cell receptor beta chain was recovered during a study of blood T cell repertoires in COVID-19. Turning to the study itself: Some COVID-19 samples were acute and others convalescent; all came from the United States, Italy and Spain.

With V trimmed by 5 bases and J by 16 bases, 5 bases remained unmatched. CDR1 is MNHEY, CDR2 SVGAGI, per germline. CDR3 length equals 10 residues. The repertoire was sequenced with immunoSEQ multiplex PCR; TCRdb's copy has only in-frame clones and lacks some. The sample lists about 320,000 clones, approximately 85% occurring once. This clone was recorded once. This chain joins TRBV6-5 and TRBJ2-4; 7 positions match TRBD1. The receptor was derived from a human donor in a cohort sampled during active COVID-19. Specimen: peripheral blood. CDR3 nucleotides: TGTGCCAGCAGTACAGGGGCGCGTTACTTC. It encodes CASSTGARYF.